This passage covers 21 T cell receptor beta chains from one sample sequenced in a study of cytomegalovirus exposure and HLA in healthy donors. PCR was performed using 60 Vbeta and 13 Jbeta primers. Generated by immunoSEQ multiplex PCR, the TCRdb table keeps only in-frame clones and is missing some. The sample has around 230,000 clones, 80% to 90% seen once. The sequenced sample consisted of PBMCs. These receptors were obtained from a girl aged 2 to 10 in good health and CMV-seronegative.

The chain joins TRBV19 to TRBJ2-7; D is perhaps TRBD2 (6 bases). V was cut by 7 bases and J by 6 bases, with 16 bases left in between. Germline V gives CDR1 LNHDA, CDR2 SQIVND (reference sequence). The CDR3 is made up of 13 amino acids. In DNA form, the CDR3 reads TGTGCCAGTAATGGGGGACTTCGTCTCGAGCAGTACTTC. It specifies CASNGGLRLEQYF.

V and J are TRBV5-5 and TRBJ2-2, with 8 nucleotides matching TRBD2. V shed 1 base and J 3 bases; nucleotides not matched to a gene: 5. This CDR3 spans 16 amino acids. Germline CDR1 SGHKS, CDR2 YYEKEE (reference sequence). Written as DNA, the CDR3 is TGTGCCAGCAGCTTGTTCTCGGGGGGGGACACCGGGGAGCTGTTTTTT. Translation gives CASSLFSGGDTGELFF. The full variable domain, in which reference TRBV5-5 and TRBJ2-2 provide the parts outside the CDR3, is DAGVTQSPTHLIKTRGQQVTLRCSPISGHKSVSWYQQVLGQGPQFIFQYYEKEERGRGNFPDRFSARQFPNYSSELNVNALLLGDSALYLCASSLFSGGDTGELFFGEGSRLTVL.

V is TRBV2 and J is TRBJ2-6; D not certain. Germline V gene data show CDR1 as SNHLY and CDR2 as FYNNEI. The CDR3 runs to 16 residues. Trimming left V 3 bases short and J 2 bases short, with 11 bases between. The CDR3 reads CASSESVIPGANVLTF. The CDR3 DNA sequence: TGTGCCAGCAGTGAGTCGGTAATCCCTGGGGCCAACGTCCTGACTTTC.

This clone was observed once. The V call is TRBV7-3, the J call TRBJ2-2, with 10 bases fitting TRBD1. The CDR3 contains 14 residues. Germline V CDR1 and CDR2: SGHTA, FQGTGA. J was trimmed by 7 bases and V by 9 bases; bases with no gene match: 8. The CDR3 here is CASTGQGRFGELFF. The CDR3, as DNA: TGTGCCAGTACGGGACAGGGGAGGTTCGGGGAGCTGTTTTTT.

The V and J genes are TRBV2 and TRBJ2-2, with D perhaps TRBD1 (6 bases). The CDR3 length is 13 residues. Trimming stripped 6 bases from V and 8 bases from J, with 13 bases between. Germline assignment: CDR1 SNHLY and CDR2 FYNNEI. CDR3 DNA sequence: TGTGCCAGCAGGGCAGGGGTTGGTGGGGAGCTGTTTTTT. Translating it yields CASRAGVGGELFF.

This clone was picked up one time. The J gene is TRBJ2-7, the V gene TRBV4-2; maybe TRBD2 (7 bases). Germline V gives CDR1 LGHNA, CDR2 YNFKEQ. CDR3 size: 13 residues. CDR3 protein: CASGGGGVDEQYF. The CDR3 coding sequence is TGTGCTAGTGGAGGGGGAGGGGTGGACGAGCAGTACTTC.

The chain combines TRBV29-1 with TRBJ1-2; 7 positions agree with TRBD1. From germline, CDR1 is SQVTM and CDR2 ANQGSEA. The CDR3 has 14 residues. The junction had 14 bases not matched to a gene; V was cut back by 6 bases and J by 7 bases. The CDR3 sequence is CSVAGEPQGPGYTF. In nucleotides, the CDR3 is TGCAGCGTCGCGGGTGAACCACAGGGGCCTGGCTACACCTTC.

The sample holds a few counts of this clone. This chain joins TRBV29-1 and TRBJ1-1; TRBD1 agrees at 7 bases. CDR3 length: 14 residues. CDR1 and CDR2 (germline): SQVTM, ANQGSEA. V gave up 7 bases and J gave up 0 bases; unmatched junction bases: 8. CDR3 region: CSGRKTGVNTEAFF. In DNA form, the CDR3 reads TGCAGCGGAAGAAAAACAGGGGTGAACACTGAAGCTTTCTTT.

This clone was recorded a few times. The chain joins TRBV5-4 to TRBJ1-1, with 7 bases fitting TRBD1. J lost 1 base, V lost 1 base, and 4 bases had no gene match. The germline V gene has CDR1 SGHNT and CDR2 YYREEE (reference sequence). The CDR3 covers 15 residues. The CDR3 DNA sequence: TGTGCCAGCAGCTTGTGGAAGGGGGCGAACACTGAAGCTTTCTTT. This translates into CASSLWKGANTEAFF.

This sequence joins TRBV19 and TRBJ1-2; TRBD1 matches 7 bases. The length of the CDR3 is 15 residues. CDR1 is LNHDA, CDR2 SQIVND, per germline (reference sequence). J was trimmed by 7 bases and V by 8 bases; bases with no gene match: 16. CDR3 amino acids: CASRGQTLTMAGYTF. The CDR3 bases are TGTGCCAGTCGGGGACAGACTTTAACTATGGCTGGCTACACCTTC.

The chain recombines TRBV9 with TRBJ1-6; a weak D match, TRBD1 (6 bases). Germline assignment: CDR1 SGDLS and CDR2 YYNGEE. Trimming took off 6 bases at V and 8 bases at J, with 18 bases between the two ends. The CDR3 has 15 amino acids. The CDR3 DNA follows: TGTGCCAGCACCAAGGAAGGGGGTTTGTATTCACCCCTCCACTTT. This translates into CASTKEGGLYSPLHF.

This clone occurred a few times. The genes are TRBV23-1 and TRBJ1-4, with TRBD1 as a possible D gene (6 bases). TRBV23-1 is annotated as an ORF whose role is uncertain. The CDR3 sequence is 12 residues long. The V and J ends lost 5 bases and 8 bases respectively, with 9 bases between them. CDR3: CASSSTGEKLFF. As DNA, the CDR3 is TGCGCCAGCAGTTCTACAGGGGAAAAACTGTTTTTT.

V is TRBV29-1 and J is TRBJ2-7; D is possibly TRBD2 (5 bases). The germline CDR1 and CDR2 sequences are SQVTM and ANQGSEA. The CDR3 sequence is 15 residues long. With 3 bases removed from V and 3 bases from J, the gap between germline ends came to 18 bases. This chain's CDR3 is CSVERGLSGLYEQYF. The DNA for the CDR3 is TGCAGCGTTGAGCGAGGTTTATCCGGACTCTACGAGCAGTACTTC.

The count of this clone is one. The chain has TRBV27 and TRBJ1-5; D gene ambiguous. CDR3 length: 14 residues. Germline CDR1 is MNHEY and CDR2 is SMNVEV (reference sequence). V lost 7 bases to trimming and J lost 4 bases, with 14 bases between them. CDR3: CASMPQDFNQPQHF. The CDR3 region has the DNA TGTGCCAGCATGCCCCAGGACTTTAATCAGCCCCAGCATTTT.

This clone was found once. The chain joins TRBV18 to TRBJ2-3; D possibly corresponds to TRBD2 (6 bases). The length of the CDR3 is 13 residues. The V and J ends lost 3 bases and 2 bases respectively, with 6 bases between them. Looked up from germline, CDR1 is KGHSH and CDR2 is LQKENI. The CDR3 sequence is CASSPGLTDTQYF. The DNA of the CDR3 is TGTGCCAGCTCACCGGGACTCACAGATACGCAGTATTTT. The entire variable domain, with the rest obtained from reference TRBV18 and TRBJ2-3, is as follows: NAGVMQNPRHLVRRRGQEARLRCSPMKGHSHVYWYRQLPEEGLKFMVYLQKENIIDESGMPKERFSAEFPKEGPSILRIQQVVRGDSAAYFCASSPGLTDTQYFGPGTRLTVL.

The chain joins TRBV7-9 to TRBJ2-7, with TRBD1 as a possible D gene (6 bases). V gave up 1 base and J gave up 5 bases, with 9 bases separating them. The CDR3 covers 13 residues. Germline CDR1 reads SEHNR; CDR2 reads FQNEAQ (reference sequence). The CDR3 nucleotides read TGTGCCAGCAGCTTAGGGACAGCCAACGAGCAGTACTTC. It encodes CASSLGTANEQYF.

CDR3 protein: CASSLLRTGTGFDEQYF. DNA for the CDR3: TGTGCCAGCAGCTTGCTCCGTACCGGGACAGGGTTCGACGAGCAGTACTTC. The chain links TRBV5-8 to TRBJ2-7; 9 bases are a match to TRBD1. CDR3 length: 17 residues. V lost 1 base, J lost 5 bases, and 13 bases stayed unmatched. The germline gives CDR1 SGHTS, CDR2 YDEGEE.

The rearrangement uses TRBV11-1 and TRBJ1-1; unclear D gene. The ends were cut back, 2 bases at V and 0 bases at J, with 4 bases in the middle. The germline V gene has CDR1 SGHAT and CDR2 FQDESV (reference sequence). This CDR3 contains 13 residues. CDR3 bases: TGTGCCAGCAGCTTAACGGTGAACACTGAAGCTTTCTTT. It encodes CASSLTVNTEAFF.

The chain has TRBV27 and TRBJ2-7; TRBD1 might be the D (6 bases). Deletions cut 7 bases from V and 3 bases from J, with 19 bases between. CDR3 length: 15 amino acids. In germline, CDR1 is MNHEY, CDR2 SMNVEV (reference sequence). CDR3 region: CASTGAGRLGYEQYF. In DNA, the CDR3 is TGTGCCAGCACAGGGGCGGGCCGGCTGGGCTACGAGCAGTACTTC.

The chain couples TRBV19 to TRBJ1-2, with TRBD1 matching 7 bases. The germline CDR1 and CDR2 sequences are LNHDA and SQIVND (reference sequence). There are 15 residues in the CDR3. V dropped 6 bases and J dropped 2; count of bases not matched to a gene: 9. CDR3 coding DNA: TGTGCCAGTAGAGACCCCCGGGACAGCAACTATGGCTACACCTTC. Translated: CASRDPRDSNYGYTF.

CDR3 DNA sequence: TGTGCCAGCAGCGTAAAGGGGGCGAACACCGGGGAGCTGTTTTTT. Translated: CASSVKGANTGELFF. J is TRBJ2-2 and V is TRBV9; TRBD1 might be the D (6 bases). The V end was cut by 1 base, the J end by 0 bases, with 7 bases between. Germline-derived CDR1 and CDR2 are SGDLS and YYNGEE. The CDR3 length is 15 residues.